The entry that follows covers one T cell receptor beta chain sequence. Its target is unknown. Just one base apart from a much larger clone, this may be a read error. The data stem from a study of blood T cells in healthy people across ages. CDR3 size: 15 residues. Germline V gene data show CDR1 as MNHNS and CDR2 as SASEGT. Study-level results: Fewer expanded clones and more diversity marked long-lived versus aged donors.

Through a sample-barcoded 5' primer and a J-beta primer mix, a second PCR was run for 7 to 11 cycles. A template-switch adaptor that had 12 random nucleotides put a tag on each cDNA molecule. Each CDR3 protein gets one entry after TCRdb re-called the 5' RACE reads with MiXCR. The profile covers over 1,500,000 distinct CDR3 sequences, with 40% to 55% appearing a single time and around 2.1% taken by the ten largest. Sequencing was done on a sample of blood. The V and J genes are TRBV6-1 and TRBJ1-5, with 9 bases matching TRBD1. This TCR was sampled from a woman aged 40-49 years in good health. CDR3 sequence reads: CVSSEAPDRGQPQHF. In DNA, the CDR3 is TGTGTCAGCAGTGAAGCGCCGGACAGGGGCCAGCCCCAGCATTTT.